This TCR beta chain was sequenced in a study of cytomegalovirus exposure and HLA in healthy donors. Remarks on this clone: Its specificity is not known.

PCR amplification relied on 60 Vbeta primers (plus 13 Jbeta primers). Here immunoSEQ multiplex PCR was the method, and the copy in TCRdb shows in-frame clones only, minus some. The sample includes some 140,000 clones. The germline V gene encodes CDR1 MNHNY and CDR2 SVGAGI (reference sequence). Trimming removed 7 bases from V and 4 bases from J, with 10 bases in between. This CDR3 has 12 amino acids. Study observations and caveats: Among TCR beta chains of equal frequency, HLA-associated ones were more clonally expanded in a later analysis.

The source of this sequence is a woman in her sixties in good health and CMV-seronegative. The chain joins TRBV6-6 to TRBJ1-2; D not certain. The sequenced sample was PBMCs. The CDR3 loop is CASTRQVYGYTF. The CDR3 nucleotides read TGTGCCAGCACTCGACAAGTCTATGGCTACACCTTC.